The 5 T cell receptor beta chains below come from one sample, sequenced in a study of tumor-infiltrating lymphocytes in primary liver carcinoma. Germline DNA was also extracted, while the blood RNA originated from unsorted whole blood. Total RNA (roughly 530 ng) served as template for TCR beta cDNA synthesis primed by a constant-region primer. Employing slightly modified ARM-PCR, three nested multiplex PCR rounds were run, and these gave rise to the TCR beta libraries. A C-beta reverse primer was combined with TRBV1-TRBV30 forward primers in the first two PCR rounds, and each round had about 10 cycles. TCRdb reanalysed the multiplex PCR reads using MiXCR and keeps one entry per CDR3 protein. The sample lists about 200,000 distinct CDR3 sequences, 65% seen once, with about 7.1% in the top ten. Sample: peripheral blood. The receptors come from a woman in her sixties with primary liver carcinoma and hepatitis B virus infection.

The chain employs TRBV11-2 and TRBJ2-2; a possible D gene is TRBD1 (6 bases). Germline V CDR1 and CDR2: SGHAT, FQNNGV. The CDR3 is made up of 17 amino acids. The germline V and J ends were trimmed by 9 bases and 4 bases, with 24 bases remaining between them. CDR3 DNA: TGTGCCAGTAGCATACGGGTGACAGGCTTGAGCACCGGGGAGCTGTTTTTT. Protein: CASSIRVTGLSTGELFF.

In this sample, this clonotype turned up many times. The chain links TRBV6-5 to TRBJ1-2, with 8 bases that match TRBD1. The CDR3 has 15 residues. The junction had 6 bases not matched to a gene; V was cut back by 2 bases and J by 4 bases. Germline CDR1 MNHEY, CDR2 SVGAGI. This CDR3 reads CASSYDTGGGYGYTF. The CDR3 region has the DNA TGTGCCAGCAGTTACGATACAGGGGGGGGCTATGGCTACACCTTC.

This sequence joins TRBV7-9 and TRBJ2-1; no clear D. The germline CDR1 and CDR2 sequences are SEHNR and FQNEAQ (reference sequence). This CDR3 comprises 12 residues. V lost 1 base, J lost 8 bases, and 6 bases lay in between. DNA for the CDR3: TGTGCCAGCAGCTTAGTGGGGTATGAGCAGTTCTTC. Amino acids: CASSLVGYEQFF.

The chain links TRBV24-1 to TRBJ2-5; D might be TRBD1 (6 bases). The CDR3 has 15 residues. Germline V gene sequence: CDR1 KGHDR, CDR2 SFDVKD. V lost 4 bases and J 0 bases, leaving 11 bases between the germline ends. The CDR3: CATSEPRDNQETQYF. The CDR3 nucleotides read TGTGCCACCAGTGAACCCCGGGACAACCAAGAGACCCAGTACTTC.

Note on this clonotype: A much larger clone differs from this one at a single base, so this may be a read error. This chain connects TRBV29-1 to TRBJ2-1; TRBD1 is a possible D gene (6 bases). The V end was cut by 7 bases, the J end by 9 bases, with 13 bases between. Germline-derived CDR1 and CDR2 are SQVTM and ANQGSEA. The CDR3 extends over 11 amino acids. The CDR3 DNA reads as TGCAGCGGAGTTCAGGGGCGTGAGCAGTTCTTC. Its protein is CSGVQGREQFF.